The 3 T cell receptor beta chains below come from one sample, sequenced in a study of control samples from healthy donors and cancer patients. Measured with immunoSEQ multiplex PCR; TCRdb has only the in-frame clones, and not every one. The repertoire has tens of thousands of clones, roughly 86% of them found once; the top ten carry under 2.5%. Sequenced: PBMCs. Receptors were obtained from a woman aged 50 to 65 with head and neck cancer.

This clone appeared a few times. This chain links TRBV5-1 with TRBJ1-1; D perhaps matches TRBD1 (5 bases). V shed 4 bases and J shed 0 bases, with 13 bases lying between them. The germline CDR1 and CDR2 sequences are SGHRS and YFSETQ. The CDR3 totals 15 residues. CDR3 in DNA: TGCGCCAGCAGCAAAGGACAACTTATGAACACTGAAGCTTTCTTT. Translated: CASSKGQLMNTEAFF.

CDR3: CASRETGSGYTF. The CDR3 DNA sequence: TGCGCCAGCAGGGAGACAGGGTCTGGCTACACCTTC. The chain uses TRBV5-1 and TRBJ1-2; 7 bases align to TRBD1. The CDR3 length is 12 residues. V lost 5 bases to trimming and J lost 7 bases; unmatched junction nucleotides: 5. Germline V gene data show CDR1 as SGHRS and CDR2 as YFSETQ.

About this clone itself: Other nucleotide sequences in the sample specify the same CDR3. V and J are TRBV30 and TRBJ2-5; TRBD2 matches at 9 bases. CDR3 size: 14 residues. Germline V lookup: CDR1 GTSNPN, CDR2 SVGIG (reference sequence). J gave up 6 bases and V 1 base, and 6 bases lay outside the gene matches. The CDR3 nucleotides read TGTGCCTGGAGTGAGCGGGGGGCGCGAAAGACCCAGTACTTC. Encoded protein: CAWSERGARKTQYF.